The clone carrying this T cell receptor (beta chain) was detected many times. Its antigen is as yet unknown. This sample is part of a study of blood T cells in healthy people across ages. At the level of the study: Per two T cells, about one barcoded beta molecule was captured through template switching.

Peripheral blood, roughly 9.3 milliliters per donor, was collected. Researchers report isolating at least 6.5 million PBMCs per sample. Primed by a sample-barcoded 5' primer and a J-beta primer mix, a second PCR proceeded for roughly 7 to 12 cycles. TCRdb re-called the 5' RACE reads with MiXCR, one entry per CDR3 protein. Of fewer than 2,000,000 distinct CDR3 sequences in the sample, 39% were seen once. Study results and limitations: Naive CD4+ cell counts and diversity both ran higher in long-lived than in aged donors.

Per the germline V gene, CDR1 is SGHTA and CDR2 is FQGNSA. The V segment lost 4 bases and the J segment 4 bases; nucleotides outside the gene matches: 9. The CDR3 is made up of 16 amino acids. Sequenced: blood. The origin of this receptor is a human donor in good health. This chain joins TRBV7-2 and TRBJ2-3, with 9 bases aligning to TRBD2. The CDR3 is CASSSRLAGRADTQYF. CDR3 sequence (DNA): TGTGCCAGCAGCTCTCGTCTAGCGGGGAGGGCAGATACGCAGTATTTT.